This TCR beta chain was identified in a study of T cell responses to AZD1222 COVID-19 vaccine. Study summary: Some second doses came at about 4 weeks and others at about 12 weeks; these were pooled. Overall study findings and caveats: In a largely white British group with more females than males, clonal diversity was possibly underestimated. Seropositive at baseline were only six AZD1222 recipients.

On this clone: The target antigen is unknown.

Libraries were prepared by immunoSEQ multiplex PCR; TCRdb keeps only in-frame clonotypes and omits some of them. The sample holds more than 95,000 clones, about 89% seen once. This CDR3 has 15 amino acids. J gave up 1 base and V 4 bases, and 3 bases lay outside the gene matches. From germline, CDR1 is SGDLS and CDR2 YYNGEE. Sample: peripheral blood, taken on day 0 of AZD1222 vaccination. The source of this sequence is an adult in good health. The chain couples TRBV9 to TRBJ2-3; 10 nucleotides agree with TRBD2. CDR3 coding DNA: TGTGCCAGCAGCTTCACTAGCGGGGGCACAGATACGCAGTATTTT. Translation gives CASSFTSGGTDTQYF.